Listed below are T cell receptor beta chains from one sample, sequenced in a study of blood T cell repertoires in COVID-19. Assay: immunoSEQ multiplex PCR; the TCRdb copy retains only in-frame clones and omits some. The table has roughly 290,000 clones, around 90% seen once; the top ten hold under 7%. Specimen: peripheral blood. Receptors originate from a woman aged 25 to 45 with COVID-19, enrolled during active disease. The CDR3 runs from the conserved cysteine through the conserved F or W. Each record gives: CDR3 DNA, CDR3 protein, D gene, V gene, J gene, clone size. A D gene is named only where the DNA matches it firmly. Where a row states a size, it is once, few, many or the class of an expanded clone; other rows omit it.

DNA: TGTGCCAGCAGCCAGGGACTAGCGGGAGACAATGAGCAGTTCTTC
CDR3: CASSQGLAGDNEQFF
D: TRBD2
V: TRBV4-2
J: TRBJ2-1
size: .

DNA: TGTGCCAGCACCCACGTCGGCGGGAACACTGAAGCTTTCTTT
CDR3: CASTHVGGNTEAFF
D: .
V: TRBV6-5
J: TRBJ1-1
size: .

DNA: TGTGCCAGCAGCCAAGATCAGGGGGACAGGGTTACAGATACGCAGTATTTT
CDR3: CASSQDQGDRVTDTQYF
D: TRBD1
V: TRBV3-1/TRBV3-2
J: TRBJ2-3
size: .

DNA: TGTGCCACCAGCAGAGATAACGCTCGGGAGCAGTACTTC
CDR3: CATSRDNAREQYF
D: .
V: TRBV15
J: TRBJ2-7
size: .

DNA: TGTGCCAGCAGCTCACGGGGGAATGAAAAACTGTTTTTT
CDR3: CASSSRGNEKLFF
D: .
V: TRBV7-2
J: TRBJ1-4
size: .

DNA: TGTGCCAGCAGCCAGGACAGTGATAATTCACCCCTCCACTTT
CDR3: CASSQDSDNSPLHF
D: .
V: TRBV3-1/TRBV3-2
J: TRBJ1-6
size: .

DNA: TGTGCCTGGAGTGTAATCGGGACAGAGATTAACACTGAAGCTTTCTTT
CDR3: CAWSVIGTEINTEAFF
D: TRBD1
V: TRBV30
J: TRBJ1-1
size: once

DNA: TGCAGCGTTGTGCCGAGGAACACTGAAGCTTTCTTT
CDR3: CSVVPRNTEAFF
D: .
V: TRBV29-1
J: TRBJ1-1
size: .

DNA: TGTGCCAGCACAAGGAGGGGCACATTCACAGATACGCAGTATTTT
CDR3: CASTRRGTFTDTQYF
D: .
V: TRBV19
J: TRBJ2-3
size: once

DNA: TGTGCCAGCAGCTTAGCGGGAGTAATCTACGAGCAGTACTTC
CDR3: CASSLAGVIYEQYF
D: .
V: TRBV7-2
J: TRBJ2-7
size: .